This paragraph covers one T cell receptor (beta chain) sequence. Germline V CDR1 and CDR2: LGHNA, YNFKEQ. J gave up 5 bases and V 3 bases, and 9 bases lay outside the gene matches. The CDR3 covers 16 residues. The table came from immunoSEQ multiplex PCR; TCRdb's copy has only in-frame clones and leaves some out. This repertoire shows some 110,000 clones, roughly 90% found once; its top ten account for approximately 7.1%. The data were obtained in a study of T cell responses to AZD1222 COVID-19 vaccine. This specimen was peripheral blood, taken 28 days after the second AZD1222 dose. The chain employs TRBV4-2 and TRBJ2-1, with 8 bases aligning to TRBD1. The origin of this receptor is an adult who received the AZD1222 COVID-19 vaccine. The CDR3 loop is CASSQFPGGADNEQFF. CDR3 DNA: TGTGCCAGCAGCCAGTTTCCAGGGGGCGCCGACAATGAGCAGTTCTTC.